This TCR beta chain was identified in a study of T and B cells in COVID-19 patients. About the study: Recovered patients mostly had mild to moderate COVID-19 managed as outpatients.

CDR3 length: 17 amino acids. V was pared by 5 bases and J by 7 bases, with 13 bases of the junction left unmatched. Per germline, CDR1 LNHDA and CDR2 SQIVND (reference sequence). TRB was amplified from around 250-500 ng of blood genomic DNA. BIOMED2 TRB-A/B primer pools were used in multiplex TRB PCR. TCRdb re-called the multiplex PCR reads with MiXCR, one entry per CDR3 protein. The table lists 3,000 to 4,500 distinct CDR3 sequences, under 30% of them singletons. The sequenced sample consisted of blood. The sequence derives from a human donor with active COVID-19. V usage is TRBV19 and J usage is TRBJ2-2; 10 nucleotides agree with TRBD2. DNA of the CDR3: TGTGCCAGTAGTGCGAGCGGGCTAGCGGGAGTGAGCGGGGAGCTGTTTTTT. This translates into CASSASGLAGVSGELFF.